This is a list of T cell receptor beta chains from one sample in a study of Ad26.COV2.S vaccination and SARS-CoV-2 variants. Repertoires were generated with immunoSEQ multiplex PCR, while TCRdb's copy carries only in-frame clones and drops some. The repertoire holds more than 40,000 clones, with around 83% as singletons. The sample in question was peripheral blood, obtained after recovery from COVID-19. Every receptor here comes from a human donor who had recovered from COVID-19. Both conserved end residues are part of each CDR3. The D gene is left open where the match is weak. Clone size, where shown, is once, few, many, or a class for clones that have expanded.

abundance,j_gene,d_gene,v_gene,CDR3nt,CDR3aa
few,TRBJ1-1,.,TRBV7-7,TGTGCCAGCAGCTTAGATTCCAACACTGAAGCTTTCTTT,CASSLDSNTEAFF
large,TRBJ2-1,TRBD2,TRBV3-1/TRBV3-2,TGTGCCAGCAGCCAAGACCCCGGGACTAGCGGGGCTAGGAATGAGCAGTTCTTC,CASSQDPGTSGARNEQFF
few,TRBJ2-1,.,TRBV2,TGTGCCAGCAGTGAAAAGCGGGACAGATTCCCCCATGAGCAGTTCTTC,CASSEKRDRFPHEQFF
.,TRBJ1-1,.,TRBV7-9,TGTGCCAGCAGGTCAACCGGCGGGGAAGCTTTCTTT,CASRSTGGEAFF
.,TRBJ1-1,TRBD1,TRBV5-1,TGCGCCAGCAGCTTGCTTACAGGGGGCGCGGACACTGAAGCTTTCTTT,CASSLLTGGADTEAFF
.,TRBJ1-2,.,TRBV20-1,TGCAGTGCTAGTGCGGGGTTATATGGCTACACCTTC,CSASAGLYGYTF
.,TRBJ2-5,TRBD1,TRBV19,TGTGCCAGTAATGACAGGGGAGGAGAGACCCAGTACTTC,CASNDRGGETQYF
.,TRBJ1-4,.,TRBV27,TGTGCCAGCAGTAGACAGGTCTATGAAAAACTGTTTTTT,CASSRQVYEKLFF
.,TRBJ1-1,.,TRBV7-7,TGTGCCAGCAGCCCTCTCGGGGACCAGAACACTGAAGCTTTCTTT,CASSPLGDQNTEAFF
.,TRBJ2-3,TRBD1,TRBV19,TGTGCCAGTAGTATAGGGGGACAGGGAACAGATACGCAGTATTTT,CASSIGGQGTDTQYF
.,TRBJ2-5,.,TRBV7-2,TGTGCCAGCAGCTTAGGAAGTGGCCGATCCCAAGAGACCCAGTACTTC,CASSLGSGRSQETQYF